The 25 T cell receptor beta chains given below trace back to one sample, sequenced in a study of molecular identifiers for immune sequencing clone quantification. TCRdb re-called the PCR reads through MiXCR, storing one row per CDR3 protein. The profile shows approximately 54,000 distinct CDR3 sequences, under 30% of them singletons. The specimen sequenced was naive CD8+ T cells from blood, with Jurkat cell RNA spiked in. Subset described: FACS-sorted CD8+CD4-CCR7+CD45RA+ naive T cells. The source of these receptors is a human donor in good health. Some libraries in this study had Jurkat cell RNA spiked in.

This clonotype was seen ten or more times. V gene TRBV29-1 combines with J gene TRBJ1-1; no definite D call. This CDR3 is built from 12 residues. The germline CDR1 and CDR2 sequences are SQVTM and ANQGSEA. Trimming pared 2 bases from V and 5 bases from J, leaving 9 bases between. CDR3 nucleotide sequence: TGCAGCGTTGAACCCACTGGGACTGAAGCTTTCTTT. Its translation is CSVEPTGTEAFF.

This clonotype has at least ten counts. The DNA of the CDR3 is TGTGCCAGCAGCCTCTGGGACAAGGATACAGATACGCAGTATTTT. Protein product: CASSLWDKDTDTQYF. The genes are TRBV7-9 and TRBJ2-3, with D possibly TRBD1 on 6 matching bases. The CDR3 runs 15 residues. V was shortened by 5 bases and J by 3 bases, with 15 bases between the two germline ends. Germline values: CDR1 SEHNR, CDR2 FQNEAQ (reference sequence).

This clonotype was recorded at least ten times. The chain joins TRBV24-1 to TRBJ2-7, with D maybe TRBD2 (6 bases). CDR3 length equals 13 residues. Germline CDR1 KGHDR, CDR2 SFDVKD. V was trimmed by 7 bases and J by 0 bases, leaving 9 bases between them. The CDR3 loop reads CATRGGASYEQYF. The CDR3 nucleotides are TGTGCCACCAGGGGGGGAGCCTCCTACGAGCAGTACTTC.

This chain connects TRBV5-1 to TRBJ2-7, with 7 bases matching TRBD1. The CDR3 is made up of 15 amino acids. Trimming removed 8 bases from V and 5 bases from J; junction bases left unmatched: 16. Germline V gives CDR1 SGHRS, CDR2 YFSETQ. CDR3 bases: TGCGCCAGTTCAAAAGGGGGCAGGGAAATAGACGAGCAGTACTTC. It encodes CASSKGGREIDEQYF.

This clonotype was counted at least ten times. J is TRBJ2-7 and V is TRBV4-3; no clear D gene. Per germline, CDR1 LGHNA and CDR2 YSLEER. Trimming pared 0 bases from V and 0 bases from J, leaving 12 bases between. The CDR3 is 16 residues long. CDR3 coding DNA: TGCGCCAGCAGCCAAGAGACGGGCACGACCTCCTACGAGCAGTACTTC. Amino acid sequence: CASSQETGTTSYEQYF.

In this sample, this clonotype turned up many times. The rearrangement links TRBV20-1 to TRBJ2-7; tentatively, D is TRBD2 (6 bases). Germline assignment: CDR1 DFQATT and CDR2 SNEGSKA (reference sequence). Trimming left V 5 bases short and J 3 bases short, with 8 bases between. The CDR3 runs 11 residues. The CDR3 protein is CSARSGYEQYF. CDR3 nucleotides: TGCAGTGCTCGTAGCGGCTACGAGCAGTACTTC.

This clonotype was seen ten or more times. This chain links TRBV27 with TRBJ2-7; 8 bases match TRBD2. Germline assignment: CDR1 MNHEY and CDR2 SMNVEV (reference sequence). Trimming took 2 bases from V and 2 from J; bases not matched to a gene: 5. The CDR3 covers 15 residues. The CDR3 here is CASSLMGGGTYEQYF. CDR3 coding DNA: TGTGCCAGCAGTTTAATGGGCGGGGGGACCTACGAGCAGTACTTC.

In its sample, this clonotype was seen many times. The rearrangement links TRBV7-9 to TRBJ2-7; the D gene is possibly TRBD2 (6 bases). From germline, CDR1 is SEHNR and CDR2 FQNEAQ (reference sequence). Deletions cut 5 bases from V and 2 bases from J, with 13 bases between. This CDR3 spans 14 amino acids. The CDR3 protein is CASSPPGGTYEQYF. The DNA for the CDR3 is TGTGCCAGCAGCCCTCCCGGGGGTACCTACGAGCAGTACTTC.

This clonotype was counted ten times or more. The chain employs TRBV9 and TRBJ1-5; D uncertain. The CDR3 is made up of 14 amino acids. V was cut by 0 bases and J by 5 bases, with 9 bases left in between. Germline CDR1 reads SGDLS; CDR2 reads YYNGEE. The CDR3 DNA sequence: TGTGCCAGCAGCGTAGGCTCCTTCGATCAGCCCCAGCATTTT. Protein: CASSVGSFDQPQHF. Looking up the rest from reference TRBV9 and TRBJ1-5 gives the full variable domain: DSGVTQTPKHLITATGQRVTLRCSPRSGDLSVYWYQQSLDQGLQFLIQYYNGEERAKGNILERFSAQQFPDLHSELNLSSLELGDSALYFCASSVGSFDQPQHFGDGTRLSIL.

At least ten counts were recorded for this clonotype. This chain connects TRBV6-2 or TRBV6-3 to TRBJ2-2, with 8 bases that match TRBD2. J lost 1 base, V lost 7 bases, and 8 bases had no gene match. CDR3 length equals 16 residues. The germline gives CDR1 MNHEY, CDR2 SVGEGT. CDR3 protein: CASITKLAVNTGELFF. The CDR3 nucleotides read TGTGCCAGCATCACCAAACTAGCGGTGAACACCGGGGAGCTGTTTTTT.

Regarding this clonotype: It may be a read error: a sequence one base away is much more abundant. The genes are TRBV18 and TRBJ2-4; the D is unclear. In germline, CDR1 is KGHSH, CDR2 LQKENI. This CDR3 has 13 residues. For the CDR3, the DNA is TGTCCCAGCTCACCAAGCCCCGGTGACATTCAGTACTTC. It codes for CPSSPSPGDIQYF.

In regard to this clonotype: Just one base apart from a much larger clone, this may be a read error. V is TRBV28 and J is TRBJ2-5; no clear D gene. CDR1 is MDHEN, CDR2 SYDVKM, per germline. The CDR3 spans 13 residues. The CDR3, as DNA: TGTGCCGGCAGTCCCCGTTATCCTGAGACCCAGTACTTC. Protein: CAGSPRYPETQYF.

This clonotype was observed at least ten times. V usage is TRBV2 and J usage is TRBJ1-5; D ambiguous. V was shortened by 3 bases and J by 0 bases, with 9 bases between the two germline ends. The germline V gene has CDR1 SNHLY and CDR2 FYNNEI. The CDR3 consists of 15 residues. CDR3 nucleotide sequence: TGTGCCAGCAGTGATCACCAGTATAGCAATCAGCCCCAGCATTTT. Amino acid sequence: CASSDHQYSNQPQHF.

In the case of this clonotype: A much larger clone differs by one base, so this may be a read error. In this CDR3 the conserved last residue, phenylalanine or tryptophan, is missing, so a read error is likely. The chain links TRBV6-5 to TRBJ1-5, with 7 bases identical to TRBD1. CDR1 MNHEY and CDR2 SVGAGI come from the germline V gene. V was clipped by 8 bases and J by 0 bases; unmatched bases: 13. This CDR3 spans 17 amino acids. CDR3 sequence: CASRRGQGDYSNQPQHL. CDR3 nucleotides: TGTGCCAGCCGTAGGGGGCAGGGGGACTATAGCAATCAGCCCCAGCATCTT.

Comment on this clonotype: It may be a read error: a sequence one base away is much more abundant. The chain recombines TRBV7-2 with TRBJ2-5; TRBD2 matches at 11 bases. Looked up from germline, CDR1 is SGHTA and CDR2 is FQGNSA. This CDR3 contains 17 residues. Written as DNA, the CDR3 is TGTGCCAGCAGCTCCCCTTCGACTAGCGGGATGGAAGAGCCCCAGTACTTC. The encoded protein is CASSSPSTSGMEEPQYF. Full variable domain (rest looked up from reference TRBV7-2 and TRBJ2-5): GAGVSQSPSNKVTEKGKDVELRCDPISGHTALYWYRQSLGQGLEFLIYFQGNSAPDKSGLPSDRFSAERTGGSVSTLTIQRTQQEDSAVYLCASSSPSTSGMEEPQYFGPGTRLLVL.

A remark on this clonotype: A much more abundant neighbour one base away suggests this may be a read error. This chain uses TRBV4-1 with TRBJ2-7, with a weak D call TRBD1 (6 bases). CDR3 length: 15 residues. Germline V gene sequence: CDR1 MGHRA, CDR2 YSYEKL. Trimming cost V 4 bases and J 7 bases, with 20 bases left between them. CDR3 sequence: CASSRTVQGSGEQYF. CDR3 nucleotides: TGCGCCAGCAGCCGGACTGTACAGGGCTCTGGTGAGCAGTACTTC.

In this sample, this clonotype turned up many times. The DNA for the CDR3 is TGCGCCAGCAGTGTGTACAGCATGAACACTGAAGCTTTCTTT. Amino acid sequence: CASSVYSMNTEAFF. The chain has TRBV10-2 and TRBJ1-1; D not resolved. There are 14 residues in the CDR3. V lost 4 bases, J lost 0 bases, and 9 bases lay in between. Germline V CDR1 and CDR2: WSHSY, SAAADI.

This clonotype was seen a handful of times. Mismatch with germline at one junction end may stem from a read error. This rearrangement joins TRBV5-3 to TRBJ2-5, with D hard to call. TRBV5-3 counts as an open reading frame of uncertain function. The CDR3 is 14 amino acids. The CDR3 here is CASSLSAARETQYF. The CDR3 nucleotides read TGTGCCAGCAGCTTGTCAGCAGCGCGGGAGACCCAGTACTTC.

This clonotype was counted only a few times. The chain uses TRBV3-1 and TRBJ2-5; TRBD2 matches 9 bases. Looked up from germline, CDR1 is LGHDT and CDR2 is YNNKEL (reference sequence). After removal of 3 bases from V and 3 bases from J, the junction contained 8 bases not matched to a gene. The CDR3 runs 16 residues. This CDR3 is CASSQWSGRREETQYF. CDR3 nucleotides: TGTGCCAGCAGCCAGTGGAGCGGGAGGAGAGAAGAGACCCAGTACTTC.

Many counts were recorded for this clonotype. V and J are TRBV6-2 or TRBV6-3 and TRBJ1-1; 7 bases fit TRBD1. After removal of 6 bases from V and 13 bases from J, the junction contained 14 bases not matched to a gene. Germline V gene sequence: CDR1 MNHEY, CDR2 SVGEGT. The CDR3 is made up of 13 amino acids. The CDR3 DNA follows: TGTGCCAGCAGGGGACAGAACTTACTAGGTGATTTCTTT. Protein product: CASRGQNLLGDFF.

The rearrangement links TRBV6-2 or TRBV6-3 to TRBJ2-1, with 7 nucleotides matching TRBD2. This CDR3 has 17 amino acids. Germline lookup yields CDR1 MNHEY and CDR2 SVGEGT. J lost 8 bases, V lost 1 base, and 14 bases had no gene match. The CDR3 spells CASSYFGGLVISDEQFF. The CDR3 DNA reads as TGTGCCAGCAGTTACTTCGGAGGACTAGTGATTAGTGATGAGCAGTTCTTC.

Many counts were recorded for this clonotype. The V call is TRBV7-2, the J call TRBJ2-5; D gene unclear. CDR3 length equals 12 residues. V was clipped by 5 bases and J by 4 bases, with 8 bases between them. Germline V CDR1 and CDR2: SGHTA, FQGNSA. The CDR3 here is CASSQKRETQYF. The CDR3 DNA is TGTGCCAGCAGCCAAAAGCGAGAGACCCAGTACTTC.

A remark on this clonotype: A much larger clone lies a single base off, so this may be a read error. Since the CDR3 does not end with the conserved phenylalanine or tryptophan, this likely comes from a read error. The CDR3 reads CASRDPGNEAFL. CDR3 in DNA: TGTGCCAGCAGGGATCCGGGGAATGAAGCTTTCTTA. J is TRBJ1-1 and V is TRBV12-3 or TRBV12-4, with unresolved D. The ends were cut back, 6 bases at V and 7 bases at J, with 12 bases in the middle. CDR3 length equals 12 residues.

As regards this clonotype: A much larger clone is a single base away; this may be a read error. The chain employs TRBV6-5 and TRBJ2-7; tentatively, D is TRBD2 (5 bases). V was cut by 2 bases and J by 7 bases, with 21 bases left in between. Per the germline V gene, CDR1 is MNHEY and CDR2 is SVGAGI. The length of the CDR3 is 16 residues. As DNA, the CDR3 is TGTGCCAGCAGTTACCGGCCCGTTGTGGAGCGGCAGGAGCAGTACTTC. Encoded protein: CASSYRPVVERQEQYF.

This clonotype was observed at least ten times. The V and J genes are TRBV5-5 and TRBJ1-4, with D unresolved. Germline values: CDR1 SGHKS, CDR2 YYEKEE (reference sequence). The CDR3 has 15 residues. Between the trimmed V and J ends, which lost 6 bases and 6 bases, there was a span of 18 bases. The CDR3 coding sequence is TGTGCCAGCACCCCCTCAAGGCAGCACCATGAAAAACTGTTTTTT. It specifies CASTPSRQHHEKLFF.